The 17 T cell receptor beta chains below come from one sample, sequenced in a study of blood T cells in healthy people across ages. The use of a sample-barcoded 5' primer and a J-beta primer mix characterized a second PCR of roughly 6 to 11 cycles. Using its own MiXCR run on the 5' RACE reads, TCRdb lists one record per CDR3 protein. This table holds approximately 850,000 distinct CDR3 sequences, about 42% found once. The specimen was blood. These receptors originate from a man between 60 and 75 years old in good health.

The rearrangement joins TRBV6-2 or TRBV6-3 to TRBJ2-3, with 12 bases fitting TRBD2. Losses at the gene ends were 6 bases for V and 10 bases for J; bases not matched to a gene: 11. This CDR3 spans 15 amino acids. Germline V gene data show CDR1 as MNHEY and CDR2 as SVGEGT. CDR3 nucleotides: TGTGCCAGCAGCCTGACTAGCGGGGGCCATTCGGCGCAGTATTTT. This translates into CASSLTSGGHSAQYF.

This clonotype was counted only a few times. The chain uses TRBV2 and TRBJ2-7; weak D call: TRBD1 (6 bases). The V gene's germline CDR1 is SNHLY and CDR2 FYNNEI. Trimming removed 9 bases from V and 1 base from J, with 13 bases in between. The CDR3 has 13 amino acids. CDR3 sequence reads: CASRAGASYEQYF. CDR3 DNA sequence: TGTGCCAGTAGGGCAGGGGCGTCCTACGAGCAGTACTTC.

This chain joins TRBV12-3 or TRBV12-4 and TRBJ1-6, with TRBD1 identical over 8 bases. V trimming: 5 bases; J trimming: 5 bases; junction bases outside the gene matches: 5. This CDR3 region has 15 residues. The CDR3 region has the DNA TGTGCCAGCAGTACGACAGGGGCGGATAATTCACCCCTCCACTTT. It translates to CASSTTGADNSPLHF.

J is TRBJ2-3 and V is TRBV27, with D possibly being TRBD1 (6 bases). This CDR3 region has 16 residues. From germline, CDR1 is MNHEY and CDR2 SMNVEV (reference sequence). V lost 4 bases and J lost 3, with 17 bases in between. This CDR3 is CASSSTPGRGTDTQYF. In nucleotides, the CDR3 is TGTGCCAGCAGTTCAACACCTGGCAGGGGAACAGATACGCAGTATTTT.

The chain carries TRBV10-2 and TRBJ2-4, with D possibly being TRBD1 (6 bases). CDR1 WSHSY and CDR2 SAAADI come from the germline V gene. Trimming took off 4 bases at V and 13 bases at J, with 14 bases between the two ends. This CDR3 comprises 12 residues. This CDR3 reads CASSVTGLGQYF. The CDR3, as DNA: TGCGCCAGCAGTGTAACAGGGTTGGGACAGTACTTC.

The CDR3 spells CASNPSGSYEQYF. The DNA for the CDR3 is TGTGCCAGCAACCCGAGCGGATCCTACGAGCAGTACTTC. The rearrangement joins TRBV6-6 to TRBJ2-7, with D perhaps matching TRBD2 (5 bases). V was shortened by 7 bases and J by 1 base, with 11 bases between the two germline ends. The germline V gene encodes CDR1 MNHNY and CDR2 SVGAGI (reference sequence). The CDR3 length is 13 residues.

The chain has TRBV9 and TRBJ1-6, with 9 bases that match TRBD1. The CDR3 is 14 amino acids. Germline-derived CDR1 and CDR2 are SGDLS and YYNGEE. V shed 3 bases, J shed 9 bases, and the junction held 4 bases outside the gene matches. CDR3 residues: CASSGDRAFSPLHF. DNA for the CDR3: TGTGCCAGCAGCGGGGACAGGGCTTTTTCACCCCTCCACTTT.

This clonotype has only a few counts. This chain joins TRBV2 and TRBJ2-7; no clear D gene. Germline V gene data show CDR1 as SNHLY and CDR2 as FYNNEI. This CDR3 has 12 residues. V lost 3 bases and J lost 2, with 5 bases in between. CDR3 coding DNA: TGTGCCAGCAGTGATAGTCCCTACGAGCAGTACTTC. Translation gives CASSDSPYEQYF.

This clonotype turned up a few times. The rearrangement uses TRBV14 and TRBJ2-3; tentatively, D is TRBD1 or TRBD2 (6 bases each). This CDR3 has 18 residues. V gave up 6 bases and J gave up 2 bases, with 24 bases separating them. Germline assignment: CDR1 SGHDN and CDR2 FVKESK. The CDR3 loop reads CASSAPQEGGFPTDTQYF. CDR3 in DNA: TGTGCCAGCAGTGCCCCGCAGGAAGGGGGGTTCCCCACAGATACGCAGTATTTT.

The chain is built from TRBV12-3 or TRBV12-4 and TRBJ2-5; TRBD2 aligns across 7 bases. This CDR3 has 16 residues. V dropped 2 bases and J dropped 1; count of bases not matched to a gene: 7. The DNA of the CDR3 is TGTGCCAGCAGTTTATCCTGGTCGGGGGGCCAAGAGACCCAGTACTTC. It yields the protein CASSLSWSGGQETQYF.

This clonotype was seen only a few times. The CDR3 is CASSFGTGSSGYTF. The CDR3 DNA is TGTGCCAGCAGTTTCGGGACAGGGAGTTCCGGCTACACCTTC. The rearrangement joins TRBV12-3 or TRBV12-4 to TRBJ1-2, with 9 positions matching TRBD1. V lost 3 bases to trimming and J lost 8 bases; unmatched junction nucleotides: 7. The CDR3 consists of 14 residues.

The chain employs TRBV5-6 and TRBJ2-3; 9 bases are a match to TRBD1. The CDR3 spans 14 residues. V was pared by 4 bases and J by 6 bases, with 6 bases of the junction left unmatched. Germline assignment: CDR1 SGHDT and CDR2 YYEEEE. The CDR3: CASSPGQGGDTQYF. The CDR3, as DNA: TGTGCCAGCAGCCCGGGACAGGGAGGGGATACGCAGTATTTT.

This clonotype occurred many times. V gene TRBV4-1 combines with J gene TRBJ2-7; 8 bases fit TRBD1. CDR3 length: 13 amino acids. The germline V gene encodes CDR1 MGHRA and CDR2 YSYEKL. V shed 4 bases, J shed 5 bases, and the junction held 4 bases outside the gene matches. The CDR3 sequence: CASSLRQGNEQYF. In DNA, the CDR3 is TGCGCCAGCAGCCTACGACAGGGGAACGAGCAGTACTTC.

This clonotype occurred a few times. The J gene is TRBJ2-3, the V gene TRBV3-1; 10 nucleotides align to TRBD2. The ends lost 4 bases at V and 2 bases at J; junction bases unmatched: 12. The CDR3 sequence is 18 residues long. Germline V gene sequence: CDR1 LGHDT, CDR2 YNNKEL (reference sequence). CDR3 nucleotides: TGTGCCAGCAGCCGCCGCCCTAGCGGGGGACAGTTCACAGATACGCAGTATTTT. Protein product: CASSRRPSGGQFTDTQYF.

V and J are TRBV7-9 and TRBJ1-5; D gene uncertain. CDR3 length: 13 residues. V shed 0 bases and J shed 6 bases, with 6 bases lying between them. The germline V gene has CDR1 SEHNR and CDR2 FQNEAQ (reference sequence). The chain's CDR3 is CASSLASTQPQHF. The CDR3 coding sequence is TGTGCCAGCAGCTTAGCCAGTACTCAGCCCCAGCATTTT.

The chain employs TRBV20-1 and TRBJ1-2; D unresolved. V shed 5 bases and J shed 3 bases, with 10 bases lying between them. There are 12 residues in the CDR3. Germline CDR1 DFQATT, CDR2 SNEGSKA (reference sequence). The CDR3 protein is CSAGAVDYGYTF. The CDR3 region has the DNA TGCAGTGCTGGAGCGGTAGACTATGGCTACACCTTC.

The chain uses TRBV7-2 and TRBJ1-2, with 8 nucleotides matching TRBD1. This CDR3 is 15 amino acids long. V lost 2 bases to trimming and J lost 5 bases; unmatched junction nucleotides: 7. Looked up from germline, CDR1 is SGHTA and CDR2 is FQGNSA. CDR3 amino acids: CASSLIGTGGYGYTF. The CDR3 coding sequence is TGTGCCAGCAGCTTAATTGGAACAGGGGGATATGGCTACACCTTC.